The clone carrying this TCR beta chain was detected a few times. Its antigen remains unknown. The sample is drawn from a study of T cells in Graves' hyperthyroidism and ophthalmopathy. Study information: Peripheral blood was collected at initial diagnosis, before any treatment.

The source material, RNA transcripts, was used to amplify TCR beta CDR3 regions. The HTBI primer set was used in a first-round RT-PCR of the TCR CDR3. TCRdb recomputed calls from the multiplex PCR reads with MiXCR, one row per CDR3 protein. Among around 520,000 distinct CDR3 sequences listed, under 15% were seen once. Study-wide results and limits: In the blood, most expanded thyroid clonotypes above 0.001 appeared as well.

Over 18 months, lack of ophthalmopathy progression marked Graves' hyperthyroidism as stable. It was 8 to 10 ml of fresh peripheral blood that supplied the PBMCs. The sample consisted of blood. The TCR comes from a woman aged 18-35 years with Graves' hyperthyroidism.

The CDR3 is CASSVVRGGRTDTQYF. As DNA, the CDR3 is TGTGCCAGCAGCGTAGTTAGAGGGGGCCGGACAGATACGCAGTATTTT. The chain couples TRBV9 to TRBJ2-3; 7 bases are a match to TRBD1. The V gene end was trimmed by 0 bases and the J gene end by 3 bases; junction bases not matched to a gene: 7. CDR1 SGDLS and CDR2 YYNGEE come from the germline V gene. The CDR3 is 16 residues long. Full variable domain (outside the CDR3, taken from reference TRBV9 and TRBJ2-3): DSGVTQTPKHLITATGQRVTLRCSPRSGDLSVYWYQQSLDQGLQFLIQYYNGEERAKGNILERFSAQQFPDLHSELNLSSLELGDSALYFCASSVVRGGRTDTQYFGPGTRLTVL.